The 11 T cell receptor beta chains below were found in one sample sequenced in a study of identical twins. TCRdb itself ran the 5' RACE reads through MiXCR, one entry per CDR3 protein. In the table there are fewer than 900,000 distinct CDR3 sequences, 18% of which are singletons. The sample was also reused in another study, on T cells expressing NK-cell markers.

Material: PBMCs. The receptor set was obtained from a woman younger than 30 in good health.

This clonotype was detected only a few times. This chain links TRBV6-1 with TRBJ2-1; a weak D match, TRBD1 (6 bases). CDR3 length: 13 amino acids. Trimming took 6 bases from V and 5 from J, leaving 11 bases between them. Germline-derived CDR1 and CDR2 are MNHNS and SASEGT. CDR3 bases: TGTGCCAGCAGCCCCCGGGACAACAATGAGCAGTTCTTC. Protein product: CASSPRDNNEQFF.

CDR3: CSVLWNRDSQETQYF. Written as DNA, the CDR3 is TGCAGCGTCCTCTGGAACCGGGACAGTCAAGAGACCCAGTACTTC. The genes are TRBV29-1 and TRBJ2-5; 7 nucleotides align to TRBD1. V dropped 6 bases and J dropped 2; count of bases not matched to a gene: 12. Germline V gene sequence: CDR1 SQVTM, CDR2 ANQGSEA. This CDR3 is 15 amino acids long.

V and J are TRBV7-9 and TRBJ2-3; tentative D call: TRBD2 (5 bases). The CDR3 runs to 17 residues. From germline, CDR1 is SEHNR and CDR2 FQNEAQ (reference sequence). V was cut by 4 bases and J by 2 bases, with 19 bases left in between. CDR3 protein: CASSYPRRLVDTDTQYF. The CDR3 nucleotides are TGTGCCAGCAGCTATCCCCGGAGGCTAGTTGACACAGATACGCAGTATTTT.

The chain employs TRBV20-1 and TRBJ2-3; D remains ambiguous. This CDR3 has 14 amino acids. V lost 0 bases and J 4 bases, leaving 11 bases between the germline ends. Germline V gene sequence: CDR1 DFQATT, CDR2 SNEGSKA (reference sequence). CDR3 DNA: TGCAGTGCTAGAGATCGTCCCGGAGCAGATACGCAGTATTTT. Residues: CSARDRPGADTQYF.

This chain joins TRBV7-2 and TRBJ2-5; D is unclear. The ends were cut back, 5 bases at V and 5 bases at J, with 18 bases in the middle. The CDR3 has 15 residues. From germline, CDR1 is SGHTA and CDR2 FQGNSA. The CDR3 loop is CASSAQRAQRETQYF. DNA for the CDR3: TGTGCCAGCAGCGCACAACGGGCCCAAAGGGAGACCCAGTACTTC.

This clonotype was detected a few times. The chain employs TRBV6-5 and TRBJ1-2; a weak D match, TRBD1 (5 bases). The ends were cut back, 10 bases at V and 8 bases at J, with 17 bases in the middle. This CDR3 comprises 12 residues. Germline-derived CDR1 and CDR2 are MNHEY and SVGAGI. The CDR3 coding sequence is TGTGCCACCCAGCGGGTGTCAGGGGGCTACACCTTC. This encodes CATQRVSGGYTF.

In this sample, this clonotype turned up a few times. The chain uses TRBV24-1 and TRBJ2-1, with 7 positions matching TRBD2. Trimming cost V 4 bases and J 4 bases; bases outside gene matches: 9. CDR3 length equals 16 residues. Germline assignment: CDR1 KGHDR and CDR2 SFDVKD. DNA for the CDR3: TGTGCCACCAGTGACTCCGAGTCTAGCGGTTACAATGAGCAGTTCTTC. Encoded protein: CATSDSESSGYNEQFF.

V gene TRBV12-3 or TRBV12-4 combines with J gene TRBJ1-2, with a possible D match to TRBD1 (6 bases). The germline V and J ends were trimmed by 6 bases and 1 base, with 9 bases remaining between them. The CDR3 spans 13 residues. CDR3 residues: CASRKQGNYGYTF. The CDR3 nucleotides read TGTGCCAGCAGGAAACAGGGTAACTATGGCTACACCTTC.

The chain links TRBV2 to TRBJ2-5, with D possibly being TRBD1 or TRBD2 (5 bases each). Looked up from germline, CDR1 is SNHLY and CDR2 is FYNNEI. Deletions cut 2 bases from V and 4 bases from J, with 14 bases between. The CDR3 extends over 15 amino acids. The CDR3 region is CASSESDGTGETQYF. The CDR3 DNA follows: TGTGCCAGCAGTGAATCGGACGGGACGGGAGAGACCCAGTACTTC.

This chain uses TRBV9 with TRBJ2-1; D gene uncertain. V was pared by 4 bases and J by 9 bases, with 17 bases between. The CDR3 runs 14 residues. CDR1 and CDR2 from the germline V gene are SGDLS and YYNGEE. In nucleotides, the CDR3 is TGTGCCAGCAGCCCAGTGTCCCCAGTGGGTGAGCAGTTCTTC. It yields the protein CASSPVSPVGEQFF.

Of note for this clonotype: The junction and the germline gene differ at one end; a read error may be behind it. The chain carries TRBV12-3 or TRBV12-4 and TRBJ2-7, with TRBD2 as a possible D gene (6 bases). The CDR3 spans 14 residues. The CDR3 loop is CTSSWEDTTYEQYF. CDR3 nucleotide sequence: TGTACCAGCAGTTGGGAGGACACTACCTACGAGCAGTACTTC.